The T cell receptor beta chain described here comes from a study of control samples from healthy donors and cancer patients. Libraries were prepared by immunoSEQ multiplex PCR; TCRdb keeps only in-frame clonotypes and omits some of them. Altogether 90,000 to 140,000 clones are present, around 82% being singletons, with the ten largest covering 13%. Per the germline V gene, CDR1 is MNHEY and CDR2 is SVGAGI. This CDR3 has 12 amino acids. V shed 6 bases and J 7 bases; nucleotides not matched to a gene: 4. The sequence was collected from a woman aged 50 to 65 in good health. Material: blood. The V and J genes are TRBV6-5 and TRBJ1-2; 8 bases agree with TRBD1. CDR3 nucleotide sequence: TGTGCCAGCAGGCGGACAGGGACTGGCTACACCTTC. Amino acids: CASRRTGTGYTF.